The text below deals with one TCR beta chain. Its antigen is still unknown. V lost 4 bases and J lost 3; bases outside the gene matches: 4. Germline V gene data show CDR1 as SGHTA and CDR2 as FQGNSA. The CDR3 consists of 15 residues. The entry originates in a study of OX40 agonist ivuxolimab in advanced cancers. Study context: As their treatment, patients were administered ivuxolimab, an agonistic anti-OX40 (CD134) antibody. Patients were dosed intravenously with ivuxolimab at 0.01 to 10 mg/kg every 2 weeks.

Measured with immunoSEQ multiplex PCR; TCRdb has only the in-frame clones, and not every one. The profile shows fewer than 100,000 clones, approximately 80% of them singletons. General observations from the study: Partial responders dosed at 0.1-3.0 mg/kg displayed clonal expansion ranking among the lowest. CD4+ and CD8+ T cells in blood underwent clonal expansion by week 6 at 0.1 to 3.0 mg/kg.

The specimen was CD4+ or CD8+ T cells sorted from blood, collected in a trial of the OX40 agonist ivuxolimab. The source is an adult with an advanced solid tumor such as melanoma, head and neck, liver or kidney cancer. The chain uses TRBV7-2 and TRBJ1-4, with TRBD1 matching over 8 bases. The CDR3 protein is CASSSSTGANEKLFF. CDR3 nucleotides: TGTGCCAGCAGCTCATCGACAGGGGCTAATGAAAAACTGTTTTTT.